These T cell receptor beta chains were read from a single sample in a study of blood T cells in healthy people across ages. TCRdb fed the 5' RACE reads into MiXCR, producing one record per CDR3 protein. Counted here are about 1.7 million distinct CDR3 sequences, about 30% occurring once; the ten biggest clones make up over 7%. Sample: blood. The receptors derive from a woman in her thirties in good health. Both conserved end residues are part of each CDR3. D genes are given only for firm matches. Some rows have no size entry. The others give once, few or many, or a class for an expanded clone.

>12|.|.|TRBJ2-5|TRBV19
TGTGCCAGTAGTAGGGCCGATGAGACCCAGTACTTC
CASSRADETQYF
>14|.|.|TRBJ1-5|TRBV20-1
TGCAGTGCCGAGCGGACACATAGCAATCACCCCCAGCATTTT
CSAERTHSNHPQHF
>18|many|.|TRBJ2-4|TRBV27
TGTGCCAGCAGCCGACTCCCCGGGAATATGCTAGCCAAAAACATTCAGTACTTC
CASSRLPGNMLAKNIQYF
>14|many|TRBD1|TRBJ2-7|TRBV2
TGTGCCAGCCACCGACAGGGGCAATCCTACGAGCAGTACTTC
CASHRQGQSYEQYF
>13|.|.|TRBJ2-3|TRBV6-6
TGTGCCAGCAAGAGTACGTTCACAGATACGCAGTATTTT
CASKSTFTDTQYF
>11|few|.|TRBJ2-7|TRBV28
TGTGCCAGCAGTTGGGGCTCCGAGCAGTACTTC
CASSWGSEQYF
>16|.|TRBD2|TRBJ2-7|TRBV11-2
TGTGCCAGCAGCTTTACCATCGGCGGGAGTAACGACGAGCAGTACTTC
CASSFTIGGSNDEQYF
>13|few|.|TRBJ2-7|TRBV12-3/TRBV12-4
TGTGCCAGCATGGGGACTCACTCCTACGAGCAGTACTTC
CASMGTHSYEQYF
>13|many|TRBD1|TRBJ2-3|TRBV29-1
TGCAGCGTTCAGGGGGCGTCCACAGATACGCAGTATTTT
CSVQGASTDTQYF
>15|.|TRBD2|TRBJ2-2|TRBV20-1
TGCAGTGCTAGCGAGCGGGGGGCGGGCACCGGGGAGCTGTTTTTT
CSASERGAGTGELFF
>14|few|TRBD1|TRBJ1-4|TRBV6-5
TGTGCCAGCAGTGGGACAGGGGTTAATGAAAAACTGTTTTTT
CASSGTGVNEKLFF
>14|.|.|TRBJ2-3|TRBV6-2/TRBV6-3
TGTGCCACCGGCATCGGGAGTAGGGCAGATACGCAGTATTTT
CATGIGSRADTQYF
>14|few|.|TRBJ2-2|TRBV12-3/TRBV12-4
TGTGCCAGCACCCGGGATGCGAACACCGGGGAGCTGTTTTTT
CASTRDANTGELFF
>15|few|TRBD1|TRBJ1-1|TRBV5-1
TGCGCCAGCAGCTGGGGGACAGGGGCGAACACTGAAGCTTTCTTT
CASSWGTGANTEAFF
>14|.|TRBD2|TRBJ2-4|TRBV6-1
TGTGCCAGCAGTGACAACGACGGGGGGTCACCTGAGTACTTC
CASSDNDGGSPEYF
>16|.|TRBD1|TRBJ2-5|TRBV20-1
TGCAGTGCTACACCACGGGACAGGCAAGAGCAAGAGACCCAGTACTTC
CSATPRDRQEQETQYF
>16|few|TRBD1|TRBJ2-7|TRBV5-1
TGCGCCAGCAGCGCACCCGGGACAGGGGGGGGCTACGAGCAGTACTTC
CASSAPGTGGGYEQYF
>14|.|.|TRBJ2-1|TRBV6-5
TGTGCCAGCAGGTACTCAGGGGTCGGAAATGAGCAGTTCTTC
CASRYSGVGNEQFF
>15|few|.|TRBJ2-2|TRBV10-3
TGTGCCATCAGTGAGGTGGAGTTTTACACCGGGGAGCTGTTTTTT
CAISEVEFYTGELFF
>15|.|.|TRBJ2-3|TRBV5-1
TGCGCCAGCAGCTTGGAGGCGGGGTTGACAGATACGCAGTATTTT
CASSLEAGLTDTQYF
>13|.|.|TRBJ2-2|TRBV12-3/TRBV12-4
TGTGCCAGCAGTTTAGAGGAGGCCGGGGAGCTGTTTTTT
CASSLEEAGELFF
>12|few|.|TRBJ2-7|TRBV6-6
TGTGCCAGCAACGAGGGAACCGACGAGCAGTACTTC
CASNEGTDEQYF
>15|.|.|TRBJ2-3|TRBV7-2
TGTGCCAGCAGCTTTAGGGTAGCGGACCGAGATACGCAGTATTTT
CASSFRVADRDTQYF
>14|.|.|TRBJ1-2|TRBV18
TGTGCCAGCTCACCAGAGAAGGGGTTGACTGGCTACACCTTC
CASSPEKGLTGYTF
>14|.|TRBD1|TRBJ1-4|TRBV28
TGTGCCACCCGGGGAGACAGGGGTGGAGAAAAACTGTTTTTT
CATRGDRGGEKLFF
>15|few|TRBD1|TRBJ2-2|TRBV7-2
TGTGCCAGCAGCTTTACAGGGGGGACCACCGGGGAGCTGTTTTTT
CASSFTGGTTGELFF
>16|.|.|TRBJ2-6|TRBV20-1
TGCAGTACTAGAGACGTTGACCCGCGTGGGGCCAACGTCCTGACTTTC
CSTRDVDPRGANVLTF
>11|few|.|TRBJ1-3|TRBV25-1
TGTGCCAGCGGGGGTGGAAACACCATATATTTT
CASGGGNTIYF
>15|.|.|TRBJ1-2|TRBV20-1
TGCAGTGTTCCAGGGAGGGAACCATCGCCATATGGCTACACCTTC
CSVPGREPSPYGYTF
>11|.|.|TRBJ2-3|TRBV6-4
TGTGCCAGACGAATAGGAGATACGCAGTATTTT
CARRIGDTQYF
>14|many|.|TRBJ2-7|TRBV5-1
TGCGCCAGCAGCTTGGGAACGTCCTTCTACGAGCAGTACTTC
CASSLGTSFYEQYF
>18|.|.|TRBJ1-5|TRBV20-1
TGCAGTGCTAGAGATCGTGAAGGGAAACCATATAGCAATCAGCCCCAGCATTTT
CSARDREGKPYSNQPQHF
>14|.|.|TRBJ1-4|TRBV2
TGTGCCAGCAGGCCGAACAGAGCCAATGAAAAACTGTTTTTT
CASRPNRANEKLFF
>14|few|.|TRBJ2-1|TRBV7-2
TGTGCCAGCAGCTTCGATCCCTCCTACAATGAGCAGTTCTTC
CASSFDPSYNEQFF
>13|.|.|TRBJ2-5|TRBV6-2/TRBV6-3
TGTACCAGCAGAACTGACAGGAAAGAGACCCAGTACTTC
CTSRTDRKETQYF
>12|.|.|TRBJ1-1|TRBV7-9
TGTGCCAGCAGCGACGGGTCGGGGTTAGCTTTCTTT
CASSDGSGLAFF
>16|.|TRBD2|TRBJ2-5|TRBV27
TGTGCCAGCAGTTTAAATACAGCGGGAGCCCAAGAGACCCAGTACTTC
CASSLNTAGAQETQYF
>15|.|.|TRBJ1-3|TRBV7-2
TGTGCCAGCAGCTTAGACTCAGGGAATGGAAACACCATATATTTT
CASSLDSGNGNTIYF
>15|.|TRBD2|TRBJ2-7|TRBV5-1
TGCGCCAGCAGCGTCCCGGGCGGGACTAGCTACGAGCAGTACTTC
CASSVPGGTSYEQYF
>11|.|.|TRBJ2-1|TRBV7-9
TGTGCCAGCAGATCAGCCGGGGAGCAGTTCTTC
CASRSAGEQFF
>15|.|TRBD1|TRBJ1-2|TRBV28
TGTGCCAGCAGTTTCCATTTTCGGGACAGGTCGGGCTACACCTTC
CASSFHFRDRSGYTF